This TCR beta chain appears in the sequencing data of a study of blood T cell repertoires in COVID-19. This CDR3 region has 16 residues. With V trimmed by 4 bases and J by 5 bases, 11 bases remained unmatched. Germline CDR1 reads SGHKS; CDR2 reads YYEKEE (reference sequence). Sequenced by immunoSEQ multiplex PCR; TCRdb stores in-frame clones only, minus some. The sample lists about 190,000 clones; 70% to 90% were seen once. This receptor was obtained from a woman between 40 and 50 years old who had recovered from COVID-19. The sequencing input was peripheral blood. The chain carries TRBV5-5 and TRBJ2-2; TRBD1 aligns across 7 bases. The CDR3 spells CASSPLGQPLTGELFF. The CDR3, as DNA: TGTGCCAGCAGCCCCTTGGGACAGCCACTGACCGGGGAGCTGTTTTTT.